Below are 11 T cell receptor beta chains sequenced from a single sample in a study of blood T cells in healthy people across ages. A second PCR, run for about 7 to 11 cycles, used a sample-barcoded 5' primer plus a J-beta primer mix. TCRdb passed the 5' RACE reads through MiXCR, listing each CDR3 protein once. Here the sample spans 1 million or so distinct CDR3 sequences, under 30% being singletons. These same records also appear under a second study, on T cells of mothers and their children.

Sequenced sample: blood. The receptors were gathered from a girl under 10 years old in good health.

This clonotype was seen a few times. This chain joins TRBV20-1 and TRBJ2-3; 9 positions agree with TRBD2. Germline CDR1 DFQATT, CDR2 SNEGSKA (reference sequence). J was trimmed by 2 bases and V by 4 bases; bases with no gene match: 4. CDR3 length: 14 amino acids. The DNA of the CDR3 is TGCAGTGCTAACGCGGGGGGGGACACAGATACGCAGTATTTT. This gives the protein CSANAGGDTDTQYF.

The table lists this clonotype with many counts. V gene TRBV9 combines with J gene TRBJ2-7, with D perhaps TRBD1 (5 bases). This CDR3 region has 13 residues. V gave up 0 bases and J gave up 7 bases, with 11 bases separating them. Looked up from germline, CDR1 is SGDLS and CDR2 is YYNGEE. The CDR3 here is CASSVDGAGEQYF. CDR3 in DNA: TGTGCCAGCAGCGTAGATGGGGCAGGGGAGCAGTACTTC.

The sample holds a few counts of this clonotype. The genes are TRBV20-1 and TRBJ1-1; D perhaps matches TRBD1 (6 bases). Germline V gene data show CDR1 as DFQATT and CDR2 as SNEGSKA (reference sequence). The V end lost 3 bases, the J end lost 3 bases, and 20 bases lay between the germline ends. This CDR3 has 16 amino acids. CDR3 loop: CSASPPPGGEYTEAFF. CDR3 bases: TGCAGTGCTAGCCCCCCCCCGGGGGGCGAGTACACTGAAGCTTTCTTT.

This clonotype was counted at least ten times. The genes are TRBV4-3 and TRBJ1-2, with D possibly being TRBD1 (6 bases). Germline CDR1 is LGHNA and CDR2 is YSLEER. Trimming removed 0 bases from V and 6 bases from J, with 14 bases in between. The CDR3 spans 15 residues. CDR3 nucleotide sequence: TGCGCCAGCAGCCAAGATGGTACAGGGACGAATGGCTACACCTTC. Its protein product is CASSQDGTGTNGYTF.

Only a few counts were recorded for this clonotype. The J gene is TRBJ2-4, the V gene TRBV4-1; 8 bases align to TRBD2. Germline V gene data show CDR1 as MGHRA and CDR2 as YSYEKL. V lost 0 bases to trimming and J lost 6 bases; unmatched junction nucleotides: 7. The CDR3 is 16 residues long. CDR3 amino acids: CASSQDQAGVSNIQYF. CDR3 nucleotides: TGCGCCAGCAGCCAAGATCAAGCGGGAGTGTCAAACATTCAGTACTTC.

This chain connects TRBV6-5 to TRBJ1-3; D gene uncertain. The germline V gene has CDR1 MNHEY and CDR2 SVGAGI. V shed 7 bases and J shed 3 bases, with 16 bases lying between them. The CDR3 runs 15 residues. This chain's CDR3 is CASIGPLANGNTIYF. CDR3 DNA sequence: TGTGCCAGCATCGGGCCTCTTGCTAATGGAAACACCATATATTTT.

This clonotype was counted between two and nine times. The CDR3 DNA follows: TGCAGTGCTGTAGCGGGGACTCAAGAGACCCAGTACTTC. Translating it yields CSAVAGTQETQYF. The V call is TRBV20-1, the J call TRBJ2-5; 8 nucleotides match TRBD2. V was clipped by 5 bases and J by 2 bases; unmatched bases: 4. CDR1 and CDR2 (germline): DFQATT, SNEGSKA (reference sequence). This CDR3 region has 13 residues.

This chain connects TRBV12-3 or TRBV12-4 to TRBJ2-7; 10 positions agree with TRBD2. CDR3 size: 15 residues. The J segment lost 0 bases and the V segment lost 5 bases, leaving 4 bases of the junction unmatched. The CDR3 sequence: CASSASGRLSYEQYF. Here the CDR3 DNA reads TGTGCCAGCAGTGCTAGCGGGAGACTCTCCTACGAGCAGTACTTC.

The genes are TRBV12-3 or TRBV12-4 and TRBJ1-6; D remains unclear. The germline V and J ends were trimmed by 3 bases and 14 bases, with 8 bases remaining between them. The CDR3 consists of 11 residues. The CDR3 DNA follows: TGTGCCAGCAGTTTGGACGGGTCCCTCCACTTT. Residues: CASSLDGSLHF.

The chain combines TRBV12-3 or TRBV12-4 with TRBJ1-6, with D perhaps matching TRBD1 (6 bases). The CDR3 consists of 15 residues. Trimming removed 1 base at V and 10 bases at J, with 14 bases between. The CDR3 region has the DNA TGTGCCAGCAGTTTAGGGGGGCTGATGATATCACCCCTCCACTTT. This gives the protein CASSLGGLMISPLHF.

The genes are TRBV12-3 or TRBV12-4 and TRBJ1-1, with D uncertain. Trimming took off 5 bases at V and 1 base at J, with 8 bases between the two ends. The CDR3 extends over 13 amino acids. The chain's CDR3 is CASSDYQNTEAFF. The CDR3 DNA reads TGTGCCAGCAGTGACTACCAGAACACTGAAGCTTTCTTT.